This paragraph reports one T cell receptor beta chain. Its matching antigen is unknown. The record originates from a study of blood T cells in healthy people across ages. Points from the study as a whole: Higher diversity and more naive CD4+ cells were features of long-lived donors, compared to aged donors.

Primers used in a second PCR of about 7 to 11 cycles were a sample-barcoded 5' primer and a J-beta primer mix. Each cDNA molecule carried a tag from a template-switch adaptor that contained 12 random nucleotides. MiXCR, applied by TCRdb to the 5' RACE reads, yields one record per CDR3 protein. This table has 920,000 or so distinct CDR3 sequences, around 43% appearing once. CDR1 and CDR2 (germline): SQVTM, ANQGSEA. This CDR3 has 14 residues. V was clipped by 5 bases and J by 3 bases, with 16 bases between them. Source material: blood. This TCR was recovered from a woman aged 55 to 70 in good health. This chain uses TRBV29-1 with TRBJ1-2; D unresolved. The CDR3 loop reads CSVKGETNDYGYTF. The CDR3 bases are TGCAGCGTTAAGGGTGAGACAAATGACTATGGCTACACCTTC.